This T cell receptor beta chain stems from a study of Graves' ophthalmopathy and Graves' hyperthyroidism (dated by TCRdb to the late 2010s). General notes on the study: Peripheral blood was collected at initial diagnosis, before any treatment. To explore V-J signatures that distinguish ophthalmopathy from hyperthyroidism, a discovery set of more than 90 patients was enrolled, made up of around 44 with ophthalmopathy and 55 to 65 with stable hyperthyroidism. Once sampling was done, hyperthyroidism patients were given methimazole at a starting dose of 30 mg daily, while ophthalmopathy patients were given high-dose intravenous methylprednisolone. T-cell repertoires of thyroid tissue and blood were compared in 5 or 6 hyperthyroidism patients. The study used TCR beta repertoire signatures to distinguish Graves' ophthalmopathy from Graves' hyperthyroidism and to predict progression to ophthalmopathy. In total, over 130 blood samples were TCR-sequenced: 43 ophthalmopathy, some 75 hyperthyroidism and approximately 17 hyperthyroidism-to-ophthalmopathy patients. An independent validation cohort comprised 18 hyperthyroidism patients and roughly 15 patients who later progressed from hyperthyroidism to ophthalmopathy.

The ophthalmopathy patients had moderately to severely active disease, with a Clinical Activity Score of 3 or higher, a NOSPECS grade of 4 or higher, and a disease duration of less than 3 months. Anyone with other autoimmune diseases, uncontrolled infections, pregnancy or lactation was excluded from the study. Clinical symptoms, serum thyroxine, TRAb, thyroid ultrasound and orbital computed tomography formed the basis of the diagnosis. Using Ficoll-Paque density gradient centrifugation, PBMCs were isolated from less than 11 ml of fresh peripheral blood. Trizol reagent was used to extract the total RNA, and its quality was then checked on an Agilent 2100 Bioanalyzer. Paper-wide results and their limitations: In validation, the model predicted ophthalmopathy progression with 55% to 71% sensitivity and roughly 72% specificity; some 13 predicted patients were CT-confirmed with GO in a median of about 7.1 months. No statistical method was used to predetermine the sample size, and group allocation was not hidden from the investigators. Ophthalmopathy was separated from stable hyperthyroidism by the 13-signature model with roughly 87% sensitivity and about 81% specificity in cross-validation and with 80%/75% in the test set. Most expanded thyroid clonotypes with frequency above 0.001 were also detected in blood, suggesting blood repertoires may reflect the thyroid immune response.

TCR beta CDR3 regions were amplified from RNA transcripts for repertoire sequencing. HTBI primers and the Qiagen OneStep RT-PCR kit were used in a first-round RT-PCR, which was followed by a second-round multiplex PCR, size selection and purification. Libraries were sequenced paired-end with 100 bp reads on an Illumina HiSeq2000. The published analysis was carried out like this. Reads were processed with SOAPnuke, discarding reads with adapters, uncalled bases, mean Phred below 15, or no exact constant-primer or identifier match. COPE v1.2.5 was used to merge high-quality paired reads. Each unique nucleotide sequence was defined as a clonotype, and clonotypes were aligned to IMGT TRB V, D and J references with MiTCR v1.1. Only V-J combinations with frequency above 0.0001 were analysed, covering 98% to 99.2% of repertoires. A TCR clonal expansion and chaos score per V-J combination was defined as the ratio of F50 clonal expansion to chaos observed in the TCRdist matrix. Welch's t-statistics and random forest were used to reduce features to about 13 V-J combinations, which were fed into a naive Bayes classifier. The similarity between thyroid and blood repertoires was quantified using the Morisita-Horn index. TCRdb trimmed public reads at Q25 via fastp, called clones via MiXCR and kept in-frame beta chains. Entries that share a CDR3 protein sequence are merged under the most common genes and DNA. The V and J calls and clone size come from TCRdb's table, not from the authors' own analysis. This sample holds about 230,000 distinct CDR3 sequences; about 46% were observed only once. The ten largest make up less than 50% of the sample.

This clonotype came up a few times. What antigen it recognizes has not been identified. No quality values exist for individual bases; no much larger clone is one base distant. Including the terminal cysteine and phenylalanine, the CDR3 comprises 11 residues. Only the CDR3 portion is preserved as DNA: 33 bases, with reading frame beginning at the first base. Cut back by 4 bases and 3 bases, the V and J ends lie 1 base apart. CDR1 is given as MDHEN and CDR2 as SYDVKM, both from the germline V gene. The sequenced material came from peripheral blood. This clonotype was sampled from an adult man with Graves' ophthalmopathy. In this chain, TRBV28 is recombined with TRBJ1-5; the D segment cannot be called with confidence. DNA sequence: TGTGCCAGCAGTTACAATCAGCCCCAGCATTTT. This translates into CASSYNQPQHF.